Below, 9 T cell receptor beta chains from the same sample are listed, as sequenced in a study of CXCR3-negative and CXCR3-positive naive CD8 T cells. The study made its TRB cDNA libraries by 5' RACE, adding UMI labels. TCRdb re-called the 5' RACE reads and catalogs CDR3 proteins one per entry, DNA excluded. There are some 130,000 distinct CDR3 sequences in the sample, with around 0.5% held by the top ten. Sequenced material: naive CXCR3- CD8+ T cells from blood. Noted subset: CD45RO-CCR7+CD27+CD95- naive CD8+ T cells lacking CXCR3 (TNR3-). The receptors stem from a human donor in good health. Some clones in this sample may be carry-over from other donors' samples.

The V gene is TRBV15, the J gene TRBJ2-1; the D gene TCRdb calls, TRBD1, cannot be checked with no DNA. In germline, CDR1 is LNHNV, CDR2 YYDKDF (reference sequence). The CDR3 contains 15 residues. The CDR3 protein is CATSGTKSSYNEQFF. Drawing the rest from reference TRBV15 and TRBJ2-1, the complete variable domain is DAMVIQNPRYQVTQFGKPVTLSCSQTLNHNVMYWYQQKSSQAPKLLFHYYDKDFNNEADTPDNFQSRRPNTSFCFLDIRSPGLGDTAMYLCATSGTKSSYNEQFFGPGTRLTVL.

V is TRBV4-2 and J is TRBJ2-7. There are 15 residues in the CDR3. CDR1 is LGHNA and CDR2 is YNFKEQ in the germline V gene. The CDR3 sequence: CASSQDLGRTYEQYF.

The V call is TRBV2, the J call TRBJ2-3; the D call of TRBD2 rests on TCRdb alone, since no DNA is present to check it. The CDR3 extends over 15 amino acids. CDR1 is SNHLY, CDR2 FYNNEI, per germline. CDR3 sequence reads: CASRASGDRTDTQYF.

The J gene is TRBJ1-5, the V gene TRBV27; TCRdb picks TRBD1, but there is no DNA to check that call. Per germline, CDR1 MNHEY and CDR2 SMNVEV (reference sequence). This CDR3 contains 16 residues. The CDR3 region is CASSRTPGATNQPQHF.

V is TRBV29-1 and J is TRBJ2-7; the TCRdb D gene call, TRBD2, has no DNA to confirm it. This CDR3 is built from 13 residues. The V gene's germline CDR1 is SQVTM and CDR2 ANQGSEA. The CDR3 here is CSATAGREYEQYF.

Here the CDR3 reads CASSYSRFGNGYEQYF. The V call is TRBV6-2 or TRBV6-3, the J call TRBJ2-7. The germline gives CDR1 MNHEY, CDR2 SVGEGT. The CDR3 is 16 residues long.

The rearrangement uses TRBV27 and TRBJ2-7; TCRdb proposes TRBD1, but this gene call is untestable without DNA. CDR1 is MNHEY and CDR2 is SMNVEV in the germline V gene (reference sequence). The CDR3 is 12 residues long. The CDR3 sequence is CASRDISYEQYF.

The chain has TRBV7-2 and TRBJ2-1; the TRBD1 assignment by TCRdb is unverifiable without DNA. Germline V gene data show CDR1 as SGHTA and CDR2 as FQGNSA. The CDR3 is 15 amino acids. The CDR3 is CASSTPDHLDDEQFF.

This chain uses TRBV28 with TRBJ2-1. Germline CDR1 is MDHEN and CDR2 is SYDVKM. The CDR3 spans 14 residues. The CDR3 reads CASSLGGPYNEQFF.